The clone carrying this T cell receptor (beta chain) appeared a single time. Its antigen is still unknown. The data stem from a study of T cell responses to AZD1222 COVID-19 vaccine. TCRdb keeps only in-frame clones here, not all; method: immunoSEQ multiplex PCR. The data hold approximately 80,000 clones, with 70% to 90% observed a single time. The study, taken as a whole, reports: A mostly white British donor set with more females was recruited, and clonal diversity was possibly underestimated. Baseline antibody screening turned up just a handful of seropositive AZD1222 recipients.

Per germline, CDR1 SGHTA and CDR2 FQGTGA. CDR3 size: 13 residues. J gave up 7 bases and V 6 bases, and 8 bases lay outside the gene matches. The gene calls are TRBV7-3 and TRBJ2-7; 8 bases map to TRBD1. The material sequenced was peripheral blood, taken 28 days after the second AZD1222 dose. The clonotype comes from an adult who received the AZD1222 COVID-19 vaccine. The CDR3 region is CASSLTTGGEQYF. For the CDR3, the DNA is TGTGCCAGCAGTCTGACCACAGGGGGAGAGCAGTACTTC.